The present TCR beta chain was sequenced within a study of shared clonotypes between healthy human individuals. Only CD45RO-negative cells positively selected for CCR7 counted as naive CD8 cells, so terminally differentiated effector memory CD45RA+ cells were excluded. This clone was counted only a few times. Sorted-subset replicate PCRs used 150 to 200 ng DNA, tens of thousands of T cell genomes. TCRdb's copy holds only in-frame clones and misses some; the assay was immunoSEQ multiplex PCR. The sample has about 580,000 clones; 95% to 98% are singletons. The sequenced material came from naive CD8+ T cells sorted from blood. This receptor was taken from a man aged 25 to 40 in good health.

The CDR3 loop is CASSDFSGNTIYF. Written as DNA, the CDR3 is TGTGCCAGCAGCGATTTCTCTGGAAACACCATATATTTT. The chain recombines TRBV7-6 with TRBJ1-3; no definite D call. This CDR3 contains 13 residues. The V end was cut by 5 bases, the J end by 0 bases, with 5 bases between. CDR1 SGHVS and CDR2 FNYEAQ come from the germline V gene.